What follows are 15 T cell receptor beta chains derived from one specimen sequenced in a study of CD8 T cells in ankylosing spondylitis. TCRdb redid the calling of the 5' RACE reads with MiXCR, one entry per CDR3 protein. The sample shows 400,000 or so distinct CDR3 sequences, 25% to 30% of them seen only once. No antigen has been identified for these receptors. General study points: Seemingly distinctive of ankylosing spondylitis blood was a TCR beta motif formed by eight highly homologous variants.

Sequencing was carried out using blood, either unsorted or a sorted T cell fraction (not recorded which). The receptors derive from a male donor with ankylosing spondylitis.

The rearrangement uses TRBV6-2 or TRBV6-3 and TRBJ2-7; D might be TRBD2 (6 bases). CDR1 MNHEY and CDR2 SVGEGT come from the germline V gene. The CDR3 length is 16 residues. V lost 2 bases to trimming and J lost 0 bases, with 14 bases between them. CDR3 nucleotide sequence: TGTGCCAGCAGTTACGTGGCGGGACGTATCTCCTACGAGCAGTACGTC. This gives the protein CASSYVAGRISYEQYV.

The genes are TRBV11-2 and TRBJ2-2, with 10 bases that match TRBD2. Germline V gives CDR1 SGHAT, CDR2 FQNNGV. This CDR3 comprises 17 residues. V trimming: 2 bases; J trimming: 6 bases; junction bases outside the gene matches: 9. CDR3 in DNA: TGTGCCAGCAGCTTACTCCCTAGCGGGAGTATGGCCGGGGAGCTGTTTTTT. This translates into CASSLLPSGSMAGELFF.

This clonotype showed up just a few times. The rearrangement links TRBV9 to TRBJ2-6; D call uncertain. CDR1 and CDR2 from the germline V gene are SGDLS and YYNGEE. V shed 3 bases and J shed 0 bases, with 4 bases lying between them. The CDR3 totals 14 residues. The CDR3 coding sequence is TGTGCCAGCAGCGCCATCTCTGGGGCCAACGTCCTGACTTTC. Encoded protein: CASSAISGANVLTF.

This clonotype was seen repeatedly, ten times or more. The chain employs TRBV5-1 and TRBJ2-2, with TRBD1 identical over 9 bases. V was pared by 0 bases and J by 4 bases, with 4 bases of the junction left unmatched. Germline lookup yields CDR1 SGHRS and CDR2 YFSETQ. The CDR3 has 16 residues. The CDR3, as DNA: TGCGCCAGCAGCTTGGGGACAGGGGACCTCACCGGGGAGCTGTTTTTT. Amino acids: CASSLGTGDLTGELFF.

The chain is built from TRBV7-8 and TRBJ2-2, with D possibly being TRBD2 (6 bases). The CDR3 sequence is 15 residues long. Trimming stripped 1 base from V and 6 bases from J, with 12 bases between. Germline values: CDR1 SGHVS, CDR2 FQNEAQ. The DNA for the CDR3 is TGTGCCAGCAGCTTAGTCGGAGGGGCGTCCGGGGAGCTGTTTTTT. Translating it yields CASSLVGGASGELFF.

This clonotype occurred many times. This chain links TRBV29-1 with TRBJ2-3, with 9 bases identical to TRBD2. Germline CDR1 SQVTM, CDR2 ANQGSEA. With 8 bases clipped from V and 0 bases from J, the junction kept 3 bases outside the gene matches. The length of the CDR3 is 13 residues. CDR3 DNA: TGCAGCCTCACTAGCGGGAGCACAGATACGCAGTATTTT. This translates into CSLTSGSTDTQYF.

This clonotype came up a few times. The chain combines TRBV5-1 with TRBJ2-7, with 10 bases identical to TRBD1. The germline V gene encodes CDR1 SGHRS and CDR2 YFSETQ. The CDR3 spans 15 residues. V dropped 3 bases and J dropped 5; count of bases not matched to a gene: 8. This CDR3 reads CASSWGGTGEHEQYF. CDR3 nucleotides: TGCGCCAGCAGCTGGGGCGGGACAGGGGAGCACGAGCAGTACTTC.

The genes are TRBV20-1 and TRBJ1-5, with D uncertain. The CDR3 covers 13 residues. V was pared by 0 bases and J by 4 bases, with 7 bases between. The germline V gene has CDR1 DFQATT and CDR2 SNEGSKA (reference sequence). In DNA, the CDR3 is TGCAGTGCTAGAGATCCAGGTAATCAGCCCCAGCATTTT. Amino acids: CSARDPGNQPQHF.

This clonotype was seen a handful of times. This chain links TRBV6-1 with TRBJ1-1; TRBD1 is a possible D gene (6 bases). The V gene's germline CDR1 is MNHNS and CDR2 SASEGT. The V gene lost 4 bases and the J gene lost 4 bases, with 16 bases spanning the gap. This CDR3 contains 15 residues. The CDR3, as DNA: TGTGCCAGCAGTGCCATACAGGGATTCGGCACTGAAGCTTTCTTT. Residues: CASSAIQGFGTEAFF.

The chain combines TRBV19 with TRBJ2-1; D assignment may be TRBD1 or TRBD2 (5 bases each). This CDR3 has 15 amino acids. Trimming stripped 5 bases from V and 1 base from J, with 12 bases between. The germline V gene encodes CDR1 LNHDA and CDR2 SQIVND (reference sequence). Here the CDR3 reads CASSQGGYSYNEQFF. The CDR3, as DNA: TGTGCCAGTAGTCAGGGCGGGTATTCCTACAATGAGCAGTTCTTC. The full variable domain, completed using reference TRBV19 and TRBJ2-1, is DGGITQSPKYLFRKEGQNVTLSCEQNLNHDAMYWYRQDPGQGLRLIYYSQIVNDFQKGDIAEGYSVSREKKESFPLTVTSAQKNPTAFYLCASSQGGYSYNEQFFGPGTRLTVL.

This chain connects TRBV5-1 to TRBJ2-3; D possibly corresponds to TRBD2 (6 bases). The CDR3 has 15 amino acids. V dropped 5 bases and J dropped 4 bases, with 17 bases sitting between them. CDR1 SGHRS and CDR2 YFSETQ come from the germline V gene. This chain's CDR3 is CASSYGEASADTQYF. The CDR3 DNA sequence: TGCGCCAGCAGTTATGGGGAGGCGAGCGCAGATACGCAGTATTTT.

The V gene is TRBV20-1, the J gene TRBJ1-5; D is unresolved. Germline-derived CDR1 and CDR2 are DFQATT and SNEGSKA (reference sequence). Trimming took off 3 bases at V and 1 base at J, with 10 bases between the two ends. The CDR3 extends over 14 amino acids. CDR3 coding DNA: TGCAGTGCTAGTGCAGGCTGGAGCAATCAGCCCCAGCATTTT. Amino acids: CSASAGWSNQPQHF.

This clonotype came up a few times. CDR3: CATSDSRQGKSAFF. The CDR3 region has the DNA TGTGCCACCAGTGACTCCCGACAGGGGAAGTCGGCTTTCTTT. The chain uses TRBV24-1 and TRBJ1-1; TRBD1 aligns across 8 bases. V was pared by 4 bases and J by 11 bases, with 11 bases of the junction left unmatched. This CDR3 comprises 14 residues. Germline-derived CDR1 and CDR2 are KGHDR and SFDVKD.

The chain is built from TRBV27 and TRBJ2-1, with D unresolved. The CDR3 has 15 residues. CDR1 MNHEY and CDR2 SMNVEV come from the germline V gene (reference sequence). The V and J ends lost 5 bases and 1 base respectively, with 12 bases between them. The CDR3 is CASSGRLESYNEQFF. The CDR3 nucleotides read TGTGCCAGCAGTGGTCGCCTGGAGTCCTACAATGAGCAGTTCTTC.

This clonotype was detected a few times. DNA for the CDR3: TGCAGTGCTAGTGACAGGGGCCAAGAGACCCAGTACTTC. Translated, it gives CSASDRGQETQYF. The chain recombines TRBV20-1 with TRBJ2-5; 8 bases agree with TRBD1. The CDR3 extends over 13 amino acids. V lost 3 bases, J lost 1 base, and 1 base stayed unmatched. Germline V gives CDR1 DFQATT, CDR2 SNEGSKA (reference sequence).